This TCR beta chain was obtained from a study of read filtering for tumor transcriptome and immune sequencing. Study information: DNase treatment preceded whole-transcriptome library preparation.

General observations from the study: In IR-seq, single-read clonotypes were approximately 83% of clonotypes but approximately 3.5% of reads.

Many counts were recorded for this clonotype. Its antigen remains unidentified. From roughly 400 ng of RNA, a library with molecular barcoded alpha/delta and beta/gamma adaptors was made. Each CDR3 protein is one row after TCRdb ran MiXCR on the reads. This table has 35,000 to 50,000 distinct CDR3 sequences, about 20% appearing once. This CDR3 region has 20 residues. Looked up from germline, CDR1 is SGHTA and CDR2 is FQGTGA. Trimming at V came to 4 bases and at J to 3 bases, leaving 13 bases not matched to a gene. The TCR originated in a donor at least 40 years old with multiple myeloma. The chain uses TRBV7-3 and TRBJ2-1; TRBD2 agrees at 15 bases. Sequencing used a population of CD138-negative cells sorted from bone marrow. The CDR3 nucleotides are TGTGCCAGCAGCTCCCGTATAAGGACTAGCGGGAGGGGGGGCTACAATGAGCAGTTCTTC. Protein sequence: CASSSRIRTSGRGGYNEQFF.